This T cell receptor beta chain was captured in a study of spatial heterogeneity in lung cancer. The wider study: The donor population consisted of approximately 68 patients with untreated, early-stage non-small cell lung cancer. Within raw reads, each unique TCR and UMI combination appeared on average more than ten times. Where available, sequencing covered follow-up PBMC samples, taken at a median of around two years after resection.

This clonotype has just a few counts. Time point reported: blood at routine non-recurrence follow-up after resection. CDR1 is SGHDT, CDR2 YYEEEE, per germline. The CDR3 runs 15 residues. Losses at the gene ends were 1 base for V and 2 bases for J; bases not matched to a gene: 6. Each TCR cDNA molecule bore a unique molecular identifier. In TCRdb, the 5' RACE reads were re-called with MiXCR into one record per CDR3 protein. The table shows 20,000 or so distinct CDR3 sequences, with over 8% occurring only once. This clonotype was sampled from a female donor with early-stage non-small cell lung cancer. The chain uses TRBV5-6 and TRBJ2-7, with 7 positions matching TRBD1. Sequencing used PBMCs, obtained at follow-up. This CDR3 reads CASSLPGQTTYEQYF. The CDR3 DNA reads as TGTGCCAGCAGCTTGCCGGGACAGACTACCTACGAGCAGTACTTC. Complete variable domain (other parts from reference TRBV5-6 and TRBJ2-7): DAGVTQSPTHLIKTRGQQVTLRCSPKSGHDTVSWYQQALGQGPQFIFQYYEEEERQRGNFPDRFSGHQFPNYSSELNVNALLLGDSALYLCASSLPGQTTYEQYFGPGTRLTVT.